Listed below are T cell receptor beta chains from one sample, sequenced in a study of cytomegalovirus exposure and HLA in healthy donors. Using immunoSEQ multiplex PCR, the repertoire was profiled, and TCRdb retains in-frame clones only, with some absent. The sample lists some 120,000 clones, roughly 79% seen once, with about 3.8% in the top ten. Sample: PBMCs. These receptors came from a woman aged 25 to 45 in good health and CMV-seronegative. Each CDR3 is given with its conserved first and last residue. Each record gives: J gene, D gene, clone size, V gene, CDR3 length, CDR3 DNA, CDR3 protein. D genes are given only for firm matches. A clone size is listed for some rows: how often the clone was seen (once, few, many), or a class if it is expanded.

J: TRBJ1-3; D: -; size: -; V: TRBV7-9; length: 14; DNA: TGTGCCAGCAGCTCGCAGGGATTGGCAAACACCATATATTTT; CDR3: CASSSQGLANTIYF
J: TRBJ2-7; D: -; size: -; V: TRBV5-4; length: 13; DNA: TGTGCCAGCAGCTATTACTCGCGGGACGAGCAGTACTTC; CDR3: CASSYYSRDEQYF
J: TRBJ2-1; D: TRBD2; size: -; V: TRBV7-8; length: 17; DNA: TGTGCCAGCAGCTTTACGACTAGCGGGAGTCAGGACAATGAGCAGTTCTTC; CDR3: CASSFTTSGSQDNEQFF
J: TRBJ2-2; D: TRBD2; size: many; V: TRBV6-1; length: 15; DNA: TGTGCCAGCAGTGAACTAGCGGGAGGGCCCGGGGAGCTGTTTTTT; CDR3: CASSELAGGPGELFF
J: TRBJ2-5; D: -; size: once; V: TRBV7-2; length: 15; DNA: TGTGCCAGCAGCAGAGGGGACTTACCACAAGAGACCCAGTACTTC; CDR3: CASSRGDLPQETQYF
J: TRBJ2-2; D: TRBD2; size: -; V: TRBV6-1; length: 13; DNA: TGTGCCAGCAGTGACGGGGGGACCGGGGAGCTGTTTTTT; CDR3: CASSDGGTGELFF
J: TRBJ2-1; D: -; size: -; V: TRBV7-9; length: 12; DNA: TGTTCCAGCAGCTTAGTACTCAATGAGCAGTTCTTC; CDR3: CSSSLVLNEQFF
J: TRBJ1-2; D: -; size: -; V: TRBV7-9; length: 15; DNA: TGTGCCAGCAGCTTAGCAGGGGCCCCTAACTATGGCTACACCTTC; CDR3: CASSLAGAPNYGYTF
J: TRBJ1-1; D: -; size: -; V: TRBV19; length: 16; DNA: TGTGCCAGTAGTATAGAGGCTCAAGGTAGGGGCACTGAAGCTTTCTTT; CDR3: CASSIEAQGRGTEAFF
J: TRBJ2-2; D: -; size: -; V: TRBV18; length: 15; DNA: TGTGCCAGCTCACCAACGACTATAAACACCGGGGAGCTGTTTTTT; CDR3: CASSPTTINTGELFF
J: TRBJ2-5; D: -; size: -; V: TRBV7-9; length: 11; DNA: TGTGCCAGCAGCTTTGGCGAGACCCAGTACTTC; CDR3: CASSFGETQYF
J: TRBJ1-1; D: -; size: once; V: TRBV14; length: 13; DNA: TGTGCCAGCAGCCCCTTGCGGAACACTGAAGCTTTCTTT; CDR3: CASSPLRNTEAFF
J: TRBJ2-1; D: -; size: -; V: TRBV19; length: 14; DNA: TGTGCCAGTAGTATATTGGTTGCGAGGGATGAGCAGTTCTTC; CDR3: CASSILVARDEQFF
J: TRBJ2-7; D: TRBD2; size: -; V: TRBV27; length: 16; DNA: TGTGCCAGCAGTTTGAGGCTAGCGGGACCCGTGGAGGAGCAGTACTTC; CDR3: CASSLRLAGPVEEQYF
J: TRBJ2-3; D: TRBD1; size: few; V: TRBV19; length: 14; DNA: TGTGCCAGTAGTATTAGACAGGGTAGGGATACGCAGTATTTT; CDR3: CASSIRQGRDTQYF
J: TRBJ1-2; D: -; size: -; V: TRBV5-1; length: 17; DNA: TGCGCCAGCAGCTCGTCGCTAGCGGATGCGGCTAACTATGGCTACACCTTC; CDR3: CASSSSLADAANYGYTF
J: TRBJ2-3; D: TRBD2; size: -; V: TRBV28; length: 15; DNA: TGTGCCAGCAGTTCCCCAGCGGGAGTTATAGATACGCAGTATTTT; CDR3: CASSSPAGVIDTQYF
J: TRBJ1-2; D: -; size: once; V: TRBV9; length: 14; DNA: TGTGCCAGCAGCCTTCCCGTCGGGGGCTATGGCTACACCTTC; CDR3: CASSLPVGGYGYTF
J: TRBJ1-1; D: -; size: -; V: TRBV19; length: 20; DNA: TGTGCCAGTAGTATAAGTATCCCTGCCCCTGGGGGCGTCCTGAACACTGAAGCTTTCTTT; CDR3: CASSISIPAPGGVLNTEAFF
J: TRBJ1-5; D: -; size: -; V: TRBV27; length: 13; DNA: TGTGCCAGCAGTTTACGACAGAATCAGCCCCAGCATTTT; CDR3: CASSLRQNQPQHF
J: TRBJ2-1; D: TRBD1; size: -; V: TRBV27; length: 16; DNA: TGTGCCAGCAGTTTATGGACAGGGGGCGGTATTAGTGAGCAGTTCTTC; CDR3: CASSLWTGGGISEQFF
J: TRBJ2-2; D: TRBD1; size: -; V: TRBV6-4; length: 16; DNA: TGTGCCAGCAGTTGGTCGACAGGGCTCGGCACCGGGGAGCTGTTTTTT; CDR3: CASSWSTGLGTGELFF
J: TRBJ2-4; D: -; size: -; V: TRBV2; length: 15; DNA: TGTGCCAGCAGCCAACAGGGAGGGAGTTTAAACATTCAGTACTTC; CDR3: CASSQQGGSLNIQYF
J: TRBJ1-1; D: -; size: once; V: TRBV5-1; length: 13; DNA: TGCGCCAGCAGCCAAGCAGGGGACACTGAAGCTTTCTTT; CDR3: CASSQAGDTEAFF
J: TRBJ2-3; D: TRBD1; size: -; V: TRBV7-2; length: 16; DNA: TGTGCCAGCAGCCCCGCCGGGACAGGAGGCACAGATACGCAGTATTTT; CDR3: CASSPAGTGGTDTQYF
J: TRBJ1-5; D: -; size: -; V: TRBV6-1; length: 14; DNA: TGTGCCAGCACCCTGACAGGATCCCATCAGCCCCAGCATTTT; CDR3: CASTLTGSHQPQHF
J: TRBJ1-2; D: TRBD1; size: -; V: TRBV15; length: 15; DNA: TGTGCCACCAGCAGAGATGACAGGGCTTCGTATGGCTACACCTTC; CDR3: CATSRDDRASYGYTF
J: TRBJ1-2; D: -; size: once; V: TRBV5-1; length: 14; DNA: TGCGCCAGCAGCTTGGAGGTGGGGGGATATGGCTACACCTTC; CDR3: CASSLEVGGYGYTF
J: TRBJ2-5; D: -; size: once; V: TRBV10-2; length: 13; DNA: TGCGCCAGCAGTGGGGGACTCCAAGAGACCCAGTACTTC; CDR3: CASSGGLQETQYF
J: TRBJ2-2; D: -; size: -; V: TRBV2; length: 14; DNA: TGTGCCAGCAGTGAAGGGCGGAGCACCGGGGAGCTGTTTTTT; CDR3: CASSEGRSTGELFF
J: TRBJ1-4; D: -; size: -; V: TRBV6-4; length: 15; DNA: TGTGCCGGGCTAAGGGGTGTCAGGGGAAATGAAAAACTGTTTTTT; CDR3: CAGLRGVRGNEKLFF
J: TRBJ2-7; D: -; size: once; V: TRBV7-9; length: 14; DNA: TGTGCCAGCAGCTTAGGCGGGAAGGTCTACGAGCAGTACTTC; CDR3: CASSLGGKVYEQYF
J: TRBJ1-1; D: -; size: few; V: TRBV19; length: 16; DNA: TGTGCCAGTAGTATAGAGTTGGGCCGGATGAACACTGAAGCTTTCTTT; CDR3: CASSIELGRMNTEAFF
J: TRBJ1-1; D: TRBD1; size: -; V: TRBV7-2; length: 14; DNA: TGTGCCAGCAGATGGACAGGGGTGGACACTGAAGCTTTCTTT; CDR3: CASRWTGVDTEAFF
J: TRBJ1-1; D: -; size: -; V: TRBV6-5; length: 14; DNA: TGTGCCAGCAGTTACCTGGGGGGTAAGACTGAAGCTTTCTTT; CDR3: CASSYLGGKTEAFF
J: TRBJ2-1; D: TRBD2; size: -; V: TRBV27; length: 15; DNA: TGTGCCAGAAGTCTAGGACTAGTTCTTAACAATGAGCAGTTCTTC; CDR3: CARSLGLVLNNEQFF
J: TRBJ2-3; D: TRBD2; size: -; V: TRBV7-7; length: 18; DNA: TGTGCCAGCAGCTTAGAAGTCCCTGGGAGCGGGAGGACAGATACGCAGTATTTT; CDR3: CASSLEVPGSGRTDTQYF
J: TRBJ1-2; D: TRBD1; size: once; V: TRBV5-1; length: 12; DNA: TGCGCCAGCAGCTCCCTGACAGGGGGCAACACCTTC; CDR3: CASSSLTGGNTF
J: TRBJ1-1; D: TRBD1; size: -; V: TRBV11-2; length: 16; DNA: TGTGCCAGCAGCTTATTCCCCGGGACAGCGAACACTGAAGCTTTCTTT; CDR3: CASSLFPGTANTEAFF
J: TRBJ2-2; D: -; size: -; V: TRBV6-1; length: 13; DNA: TGTGCCGGCCTTATCGGGGTCGCCGGGGAGCTGTTTTTT; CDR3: CAGLIGVAGELFF
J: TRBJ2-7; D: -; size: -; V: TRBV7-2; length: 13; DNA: TGTGCCAGCAGCCTGCCCGGGGGTTACGAGCAGTACTTC; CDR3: CASSLPGGYEQYF
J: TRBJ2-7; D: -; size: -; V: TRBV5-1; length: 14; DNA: TGCGCCAGCAGCTTGGGACTAGAATCTAGCGAGCAGTACTTC; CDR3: CASSLGLESSEQYF
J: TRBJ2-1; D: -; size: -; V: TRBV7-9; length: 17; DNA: TGTGCCAGCAGCTTAGCGTCGGGAGTCGGCTCCTACAATGAGCAGTTCTTC; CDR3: CASSLASGVGSYNEQFF
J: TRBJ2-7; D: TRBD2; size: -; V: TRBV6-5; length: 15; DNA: TGTGCCAGCAAACTAGCGGGAGGGGAGACCTACGAGCAGTACTTC; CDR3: CASKLAGGETYEQYF
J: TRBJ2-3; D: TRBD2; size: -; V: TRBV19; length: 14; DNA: TGTGCCAGTAGTATTTCGCGGGAGTTAGATACGCAGTATTTT; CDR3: CASSISRELDTQYF
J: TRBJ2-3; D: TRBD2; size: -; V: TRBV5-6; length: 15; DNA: TGTGCCAGCAGCCTGACTAGCGGGAGAACAGATACGCAGTATTTT; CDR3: CASSLTSGRTDTQYF
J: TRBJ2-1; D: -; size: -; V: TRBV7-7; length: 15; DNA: TGTGCCAGCAGCTTAGACCAGGGGGGTAGGGATGAGCAGTTCTTC; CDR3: CASSLDQGGRDEQFF
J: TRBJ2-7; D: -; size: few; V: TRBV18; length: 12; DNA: TGTGCCAGCTCACTCTCAGGGGCCGAGCAGTACTTC; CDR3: CASSLSGAEQYF
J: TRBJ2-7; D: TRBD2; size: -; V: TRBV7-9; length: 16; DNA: TGTGCCAGCAGCTTGCTACTAGCGGGAGGGCCTCGGGAGCAGTACTTC; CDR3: CASSLLLAGGPREQYF
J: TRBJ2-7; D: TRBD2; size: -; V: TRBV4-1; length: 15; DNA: TGCGCCAGCAGCCAAGGACTAGCGGACGCCTACGAGCAGTACTTC; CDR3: CASSQGLADAYEQYF
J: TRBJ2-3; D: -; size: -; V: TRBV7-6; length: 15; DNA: TGTGCCAGCAGCTTGACGACAGGACGCACAGATACGCAGTATTTT; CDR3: CASSLTTGRTDTQYF
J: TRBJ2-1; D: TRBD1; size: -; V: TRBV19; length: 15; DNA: TGTGCCAGTAGTACCGACAGGGGGGTCTACAATGAGCAGTTCTTC; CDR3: CASSTDRGVYNEQFF
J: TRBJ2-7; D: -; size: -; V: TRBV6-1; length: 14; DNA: TGTGCCAGCATAGACCCGGGGGTCGGGTACGAGCAGTACTTC; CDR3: CASIDPGVGYEQYF
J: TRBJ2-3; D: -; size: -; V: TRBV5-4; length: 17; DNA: TGTGCCAGCAGCTTGGGGGGCTCTACAGGGAGCCCAGATACGCAGTATTTT; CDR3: CASSLGGSTGSPDTQYF
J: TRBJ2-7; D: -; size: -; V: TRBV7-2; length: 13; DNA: TGTGCCAGCAGCTTAGGACAGGAAAACGAGCAGTACTTC; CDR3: CASSLGQENEQYF
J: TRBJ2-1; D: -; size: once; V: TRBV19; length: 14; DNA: TGTGCCAGTAGTTTCGCGGCTAGCGAATATGAGCAGTTCTTC; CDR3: CASSFAASEYEQFF